This section outlines one T cell receptor (beta chain) sequence together with its context. Its antigen is unknown. It has no much larger one-base neighbor in the sample; base qualities were not kept. The cysteine opens and the phenylalanine closes a CDR3 of 15 amino acids. Only CDR3 DNA remains: 45 bases, in frame from the first base. CDR1 and CDR2 (MNHEY, SVGAGI) derive from the germline V gene. The germline V and J ends show losses of 6 bases and 3 bases respectively, and no gene match explains 9 bases of the junction. The data are from a study of post-analysis software for immune sequencing data (dated by TCRdb to between 2015 and 2016). With regard to the full study: The recorded disease courses included relapsing-remitting, secondary progressive and progressive-relapsing multiple sclerosis, and some patients had no subtype annotation. A subset of samples was prepared in parallel using single-end sample barcoding, then pooled and co-amplified after Illumina adapter ligation. The multiple sclerosis patient repertoires were compared with about a dozen previously published healthy control repertoires from donors aged about 6 to 26 years. Results and caveats for the whole study, not just this receptor: The control group was slightly older than the multiple sclerosis patient group. Significantly higher frequencies in patients than in controls were found for about five TRBV segments, including TRBV5-6, TRBV5-1 and TRBV20-1. Direct clustering with F measure revealed strong co-clustering of samples prepared in the same batch, which led to a batch-effect correction. Compared with controls, multiple sclerosis patients had significantly lower normalized Chao1 diversity, a finding suggesting substantial peripheral T-cell clonal expansion.

The library was built by means of PCR. Sequencing was carried out with an Illumina HiSeq 2500. Unique molecular identifiers were incorporated into TCR beta cDNA libraries to reduce PCR and sequencing biases. Every 1 to 10 million input T cells yielded about 500,000 cDNA molecules, meaning each molecule approximated one T cell. The same protocol used for the earlier healthy control dataset was applied to prepare and sequence the patient libraries. Within a given batch, samples were prepared together, multiplexed and sequenced on the same HiSeq lane. The published analysis was carried out like this. MIGEC was used to process the raw barcoded reads, and molecular identifier groups with only a single read were discarded before consensus assembly and CDR3 extraction. VDJtools was used for post-analysis of the clonotype tables, with diversity normalized by down-sampling every dataset to the smallest sample size. In repertoire overlap clustering, CDR3 amino acid sequences, but not nucleotide sequences, were matched to correct batch-related cross-sample contamination. Starting from the raw public reads, TCRdb applied fastp trimming at Q25, assembled clones with MiXCR and retained in-frame beta chains. Each CDR3 protein appears once, grouped with its most common genes and DNA. It is TCRdb's table, rather than the study itself, that gives the V and J calls and clone size. In all, the sample holds fewer than 850,000 distinct CDR3 sequences, and about 45% of those were seen once. 4.9% of the sample goes to the ten largest clones.

To demonstrate the VDJtools post-analysis software, the study profiled TCR beta repertoires from the peripheral blood of some 13 young patients with multiple sclerosis. Multiple sclerosis patients were children and adolescents aged about 6 to 15 years. Material for sequencing was blood. The chain was built from TRBV6-5 and TRBJ1-1, with 8 bases matching TRBD1. The clonotype originates from a girl between 5 and 17 years old with multiple sclerosis. The CDR3 in this case is CASSVPRGQDTEAFF. Read as DNA, the sequence is TGTGCCAGCAGCGTCCCCAGGGGGCAGGACACTGAAGCTTTCTTT.